These 24 T cell receptor beta chains came from one sample sequenced in a study of Ad26.COV2.S vaccination and SARS-CoV-2 variants. Libraries were prepared by immunoSEQ multiplex PCR; TCRdb keeps only in-frame clonotypes and omits some of them. The table has around 170,000 clones, roughly 85% seen once; the top ten hold over 4.5%. The sample consisted of peripheral blood, taken after recovery from COVID-19. The receptors were gathered from a human donor who had recovered from COVID-19.

The chain is built from TRBV4-1 and TRBJ2-7; 7 nucleotides match TRBD1. CDR3 length: 16 amino acids. With 0 bases clipped from V and 5 bases from J, the junction kept 10 bases outside the gene matches. Germline lookup yields CDR1 MGHRA and CDR2 YSYEKL. Here the CDR3 DNA reads TGCGCCAGCAGCCAAGAATACTGGACAGGTAACGACGAGCAGTACTTC. Its protein is CASSQEYWTGNDEQYF.

CDR3 sequence: CASSLSPETQYF. The DNA for the CDR3 is TGTGCCAGCAGTCTATCCCCGGAGACCCAGTACTTC. V and J are TRBV28 and TRBJ2-5; no reliable D call. The V end lost 5 bases, the J end lost 5 bases, and 9 bases lay between the germline ends. Germline CDR1 is MDHEN and CDR2 is SYDVKM. This CDR3 has 12 residues.

The chain uses TRBV9 and TRBJ2-4; 9 bases match TRBD1. J was trimmed by 1 base and V by 5 bases; bases with no gene match: 7. The CDR3 spans 16 residues. Germline V CDR1 and CDR2: SGDLS, YYNGEE. In DNA, the CDR3 is TGTGCCAGCAGTGATGGGACAGGGAGGGCCAAAAACATTCAGTACTTC. Protein: CASSDGTGRAKNIQYF.

The CDR3 DNA reads TGTGCCAGCAGCTTGGGACGCACAGATACGCAGTATTTT. Its protein is CASSLGRTDTQYF. The rearrangement links TRBV5-6 to TRBJ2-3, with unresolved D. CDR1 and CDR2 (germline): SGHDT, YYEEEE. The CDR3 runs to 13 residues. V gave up 0 bases and J gave up 1 base, with 3 bases separating them.

This chain links TRBV5-5 with TRBJ1-2, with 8 bases that match TRBD1. Germline CDR1 reads SGHKS; CDR2 reads YYEKEE (reference sequence). The CDR3 loop spans 15 amino acids. Trimming removed 4 bases from V and 5 bases from J; junction bases left unmatched: 10. This chain's CDR3 is CASSPWAGGRYGYTF. The CDR3 bases are TGTGCCAGCAGCCCGTGGGCAGGGGGCAGGTATGGCTACACCTTC.

The V gene is TRBV30, the J gene TRBJ2-3; no reliable D call. The germline CDR1 and CDR2 sequences are GTSNPN and SVGIG (reference sequence). Trimming cost V 1 base and J 8 bases, with 7 bases left between them. CDR3 size: 11 residues. In nucleotides, the CDR3 is TGTGCCTGGAGTGGGACGGCTACGCAGTATTTT. It codes for CAWSGTATQYF.

V usage is TRBV28 and J usage is TRBJ1-1, with D possibly TRBD1 on 5 matching bases. With 5 bases removed from V and 6 bases from J, the gap between germline ends came to 19 bases. This CDR3 spans 15 amino acids. Germline CDR1 MDHEN, CDR2 SYDVKM. The CDR3 region has the DNA TGTGCCAGCAGTCCCGGGACGATCCGGCTCGCTGAAGCTTTCTTT. Encoded protein: CASSPGTIRLAEAFF.

V is TRBV5-6 and J is TRBJ1-5; weak D call: TRBD1 (6 bases). Trimming removed 1 base from V and 6 bases from J, with 17 bases in between. This CDR3 contains 16 residues. Germline assignment: CDR1 SGHDT and CDR2 YYEEEE. This CDR3 is CASSLRPITQGQPQHF. The DNA for the CDR3 is TGTGCCAGCAGCTTGCGGCCCATTACACAGGGTCAGCCCCAGCATTTT.

This chain links TRBV11-1 with TRBJ2-7, with D unclear. The CDR3 is 14 residues long. Germline CDR1 is SGHAT and CDR2 is FQDESV (reference sequence). The V end lost 0 bases, the J end lost 0 bases, and 6 bases lay between the germline ends. The CDR3 region is CASSLAGGSYEQYF. DNA for the CDR3: TGTGCCAGCAGCTTAGCAGGCGGCTCCTACGAGCAGTACTTC.

The V call is TRBV5-1, the J call TRBJ2-5; D remains ambiguous. Trimming stripped 2 bases from V and 2 bases from J, with 7 bases between. The CDR3 length is 13 residues. Germline CDR1 reads SGHRS; CDR2 reads YFSETQ. The CDR3 DNA follows: TGCGCCAGCAGCTTTGATCCGCAAGAGACCCAGTACTTC. This gives the protein CASSFDPQETQYF.

This chain joins TRBV13 and TRBJ2-3; possible D gene TRBD2, 5 bases. V gave up 3 bases and J gave up 5 bases, with 6 bases separating them. CDR3 length equals 12 residues. Germline V gives CDR1 PRHDT, CDR2 FYEKMQ (reference sequence). The CDR3 coding sequence is TGTGCCAGCAGCTTTGGAGGAGATACGCAGTATTTT. It encodes CASSFGGDTQYF.

The genes are TRBV19 and TRBJ2-7, with TRBD2 matching over 10 bases. Germline CDR1 reads LNHDA; CDR2 reads SQIVND (reference sequence). The V and J ends lost 3 bases and 2 bases, in that order; junction bases with no gene match: 1. This CDR3 has 14 residues. CDR3 DNA: TGTGCCAGTAGTATTGGGACTAGCGCCTACGAGCAGTACTTC. Its protein product is CASSIGTSAYEQYF. Together with reference TRBV19 and TRBJ2-7, the CDR3 gives the full variable domain: DGGITQSPKYLFRKEGQNVTLSCEQNLNHDAMYWYRQDPGQGLRLIYYSQIVNDFQKGDIAEGYSVSREKKESFPLTVTSAQKNPTAFYLCASSIGTSAYEQYFGPGTRLTVT.

The genes are TRBV2 and TRBJ2-1; D perhaps matches TRBD2 (6 bases). V was shortened by 3 bases and J by 7 bases, with 13 bases between the two germline ends. Germline V gene sequence: CDR1 SNHLY, CDR2 FYNNEI. The CDR3 is 14 residues long. Here the CDR3 reads CASSERLAANEQFF. The CDR3 DNA follows: TGTGCCAGCAGTGAGAGGTTAGCGGCTAATGAGCAGTTCTTC.

The chain has TRBV11-2 and TRBJ2-2; TRBD2 matches at 13 bases. V lost 1 base, J lost 6 bases, and 8 bases stayed unmatched. Germline CDR1 and CDR2: SGHAT and FQNNGV. CDR3 length equals 18 residues. The CDR3 here is CASSLVGTSGIGAGELFF. CDR3 nucleotide sequence: TGTGCCAGCAGCTTAGTGGGGACTAGCGGGATAGGCGCCGGGGAGCTGTTTTTT.

The chain couples TRBV29-1 to TRBJ2-1; 8 nucleotides align to TRBD2. V lost 5 bases, J lost 2 bases, and 8 bases stayed unmatched. This CDR3 has 15 residues. The germline V gene has CDR1 SQVTM and CDR2 ANQGSEA. CDR3 in DNA: TGCAGCGTTTACGGAGCGGGAGAGCCCTACAATGAGCAGTTCTTC. It is translated as CSVYGAGEPYNEQFF.

The chain has TRBV7-9 and TRBJ2-7; D possibly corresponds to TRBD2 (5 bases). CDR3 size: 12 residues. CDR1 SEHNR and CDR2 FQNEAQ come from the germline V gene (reference sequence). Trimming cost V 6 bases and J 6 bases, with 12 bases left between them. The CDR3 is CASSPTGSEQYF. Here the CDR3 DNA reads TGTGCCAGCAGTCCCACGGGGTCCGAGCAGTACTTC. The full variable domain, in which reference TRBV7-9 and TRBJ2-7 provide the parts outside the CDR3, is DTGVSQNPRHKITKRGQNVTFRCDPISEHNRLYWYRQTLGQGPEFLTYFQNEAQLEKSRLLSDRFSAERPKGSFSTLEIQRTEQGDSAMYLCASSPTGSEQYFGPGTRLTVT.

The chain links TRBV4-2 to TRBJ2-1; TRBD2 is a possible D gene (6 bases). The CDR3 totals 15 residues. Germline loops: CDR1 LGHNA, CDR2 YNFKEQ. V lost 1 base to trimming and J lost 7 bases, with 14 bases between them. The DNA for the CDR3 is TGTGCCAGCAGCCAAGGGTGGGGAGGAGTTAATGAGCAGTTCTTC. It is translated as CASSQGWGGVNEQFF.

The J gene is TRBJ1-1, the V gene TRBV6-5, with a weak D call TRBD1 (5 bases). The CDR3 has 13 residues. The V gene lost 10 bases and the J gene lost 4 bases, with 16 bases spanning the gap. Germline V gene sequence: CDR1 MNHEY, CDR2 SVGAGI. CDR3 coding DNA: TGTGCCATAACTCAGGGAAGGGGCACTGAAGCTTTCTTT. As protein: CAITQGRGTEAFF.

This sequence joins TRBV7-8 and TRBJ1-1, with TRBD1 matching 7 bases. The junction had 4 bases not matched to a gene; V was cut back by 5 bases and J by 4 bases. Germline loops: CDR1 SGHVS, CDR2 FQNEAQ. The CDR3 is 13 residues long. The CDR3 DNA reads as TGTGCCAGCAGCACGGACAGGACCACTGAAGCTTTCTTT. Amino acids: CASSTDRTTEAFF.

The CDR3 bases are TGTGCCATCAGGGACAGGGGCACAGATACGCAGTATTTT. Encoded protein: CAIRDRGTDTQYF. V gene TRBV10-3 combines with J gene TRBJ2-3; 8 bases match TRBD1. J lost 1 base, V lost 6 bases, and 0 bases had no gene match. CDR1 and CDR2 from the germline V gene are ENHRY and SYGVKD. The CDR3 extends over 13 amino acids.

This clone has more than one count but fewer than ten. The chain joins TRBV2 to TRBJ1-1; a weak D match, TRBD1 (5 bases). Germline CDR1 is SNHLY and CDR2 is FYNNEI. CDR3 length: 15 amino acids. The germline V and J ends were trimmed by 4 bases and 5 bases, with 17 bases remaining between them. CDR3 loop: CASSAVGTGRTEAFF. The CDR3 DNA follows: TGTGCCAGCAGTGCAGTTGGAACAGGCCGTACTGAAGCTTTCTTT.

The chain has TRBV28 and TRBJ2-1, with 8 bases lining up with TRBD2. Germline V gives CDR1 MDHEN, CDR2 SYDVKM. V lost 5 bases and J lost 6; bases outside the gene matches: 9. The CDR3 length is 15 residues. CDR3 loop: CASSPNSGGVNEQFF. CDR3 coding DNA: TGTGCCAGCAGTCCGAACAGCGGGGGAGTCAATGAGCAGTTCTTC.

V is TRBV11-3 and J is TRBJ2-2; D possibly corresponds to TRBD2 (6 bases). CDR3 length: 15 residues. Between the trimmed V and J ends, which lost 6 bases and 1 base, there was a span of 12 bases. Germline assignment: CDR1 SGHNT and CDR2 YENEEA. The CDR3 here is CASRGGPQNTGELFF. CDR3 bases: TGTGCCAGCAGGGGGGGACCTCAGAACACCGGGGAGCTGTTTTTT.

The rearrangement joins TRBV7-2 to TRBJ2-7; 7 bases agree with TRBD2. The CDR3 runs 14 residues. V shed 5 bases and J 1 base; nucleotides not matched to a gene: 5. Germline V gives CDR1 SGHTA, CDR2 FQGNSA. Written as DNA, the CDR3 is TGTGCCAGCAGCCTGACGGGGGGATCCTACGAGCAGTACTTC. Its protein is CASSLTGGSYEQYF.